Presented here are 21 T cell receptor beta chains from one specimen sequenced in a study of blood T cell repertoires in COVID-19. Clones were sequenced by immunoSEQ multiplex PCR, and TCRdb holds only the in-frame ones, with some missing. In the table there are roughly 70,000 clones, roughly 84% of which are singletons. The sample consisted of peripheral blood. All receptors derive from a woman older than 75 with active or convalescent COVID-19.

Only one count was recorded for this clone. This sequence joins TRBV6-6 and TRBJ2-1; 9 bases agree with TRBD1. This CDR3 comprises 14 residues. V was clipped by 6 bases and J by 8 bases; unmatched bases: 8. CDR1 is MNHNY, CDR2 SVGAGI, per germline (reference sequence). This CDR3 reads CASRKGTGYDEQFF. CDR3 DNA sequence: TGTGCCAGCAGGAAGGGGACAGGGTATGATGAGCAGTTCTTC.

CDR3 in amino acids: CASSSKRVTDTQYF. CDR3 in DNA: TGTGCCAGCAGCTCCAAGCGGGTCACAGATACGCAGTATTTT. This chain joins TRBV7-8 and TRBJ2-3, with TRBD2 as a possible D gene (6 bases). Germline CDR1 is SGHVS and CDR2 is FQNEAQ. V was shortened by 4 bases and J by 2 bases, with 10 bases between the two germline ends. This CDR3 spans 14 amino acids.

V gene TRBV3-1 (or the pseudogene TRBV3-2) combines with J gene TRBJ1-6; 11 positions agree with TRBD1. Germline CDR1 and CDR2: LGHDT and YNNKEL (reference sequence). CDR3 length equals 17 residues. The V gene end was trimmed by 0 bases and the J gene end by 9 bases; junction bases not matched to a gene: 7. CDR3 residues: CASSQDPPGQGASPLHF. The DNA of the CDR3 is TGTGCCAGCAGCCAAGATCCTCCCGGACAGGGGGCTTCACCCCTCCACTTT.

In this sample, this clone turned up once. This chain uses TRBV7-9 with TRBJ1-3, with 7 positions matching TRBD1. Germline V gene data show CDR1 as SEHNR and CDR2 as FQNEAQ (reference sequence). J lost 4 bases, V lost 5 bases, and 11 bases had no gene match. The CDR3 consists of 16 residues. The CDR3 DNA reads as TGTGCCAGCAGCACAAGCGGACAGGACCCAGGAAACACCATATATTTT. Amino acid sequence: CASSTSGQDPGNTIYF.

The chain recombines TRBV27 with TRBJ2-1; TRBD2 matches at 9 bases. The CDR3 length is 20 residues. Germline lookup yields CDR1 MNHEY and CDR2 SMNVEV (reference sequence). Losses at the gene ends were 2 bases for V and 2 bases for J; bases not matched to a gene: 16. CDR3 sequence (DNA): TGTGCCAGCAGTTTACGGAGGACTAGCGTAGAAGGAAGGACCTACAATGAGCAGTTCTTC. Residues: CASSLRRTSVEGRTYNEQFF.

The chain recombines TRBV3-1 (or the pseudogene TRBV3-2) with TRBJ1-1, with D tentatively TRBD1 (6 bases). This CDR3 is built from 12 residues. The ends were cut back, 1 base at V and 10 bases at J, with 10 bases in the middle. Germline assignment: CDR1 LGHDT and CDR2 YNNKEL (reference sequence). The CDR3 here is CASSQVQGRAFF. In nucleotides, the CDR3 is TGTGCCAGCAGCCAAGTTCAGGGGAGAGCTTTCTTT.

Note on this clone: An end of the junction differs from the germline gene, which may be a read error. This chain links TRBV6-2 or TRBV6-3 with TRBJ2-7; 10 positions agree with TRBD1. The germline V gene encodes CDR1 MNHEY and CDR2 SVGEGT. This CDR3 is 15 amino acids long. CDR3 in amino acids: CASSNSDRGSYEQYF. In DNA, the CDR3 is TGTGCCAGCAGTAACTCGGACAGGGGGTCATACGAGCAGTACTTC.

This clone has just a few counts. The rearrangement uses TRBV6-2 or TRBV6-3 and TRBJ1-5; D gene ambiguous. The V and J ends lost 0 bases and 4 bases respectively, with 4 bases between them. The CDR3 spans 13 residues. Per germline, CDR1 MNHEY and CDR2 SVGEGT. The CDR3 spells CASSYSSNQPQHF. The CDR3, as DNA: TGTGCCAGCAGTTACTCCTCGAATCAGCCCCAGCATTTT.

This clone was recorded a few times. J is TRBJ1-1 and V is TRBV15, with 9 bases matching TRBD1. CDR3 length equals 15 residues. From germline, CDR1 is LNHNV and CDR2 YYDKDF (reference sequence). With V trimmed by 3 bases and J by 4 bases, 6 bases remained unmatched. CDR3 loop: CATSRGGTGLTEAFF. The CDR3 DNA is TGTGCCACCAGCAGGGGTGGGACAGGGCTCACTGAAGCTTTCTTT.

This chain joins TRBV10-3 and TRBJ2-7; TRBD1 agrees at 9 bases. Germline CDR1 is ENHRY and CDR2 is SYGVKD. The CDR3 extends over 18 amino acids. Trimming took 0 bases from V and 2 from J; bases not matched to a gene: 11. The DNA of the CDR3 is TGTGCCATCAGTGAGTCGTATTTTAGGGACAGGGCCACCTACGAGCAGTACTTC. Protein product: CAISESYFRDRATYEQYF.

V and J are TRBV7-2 and TRBJ2-7; possibly TRBD1 for D (6 bases). The V gene's germline CDR1 is SGHTA and CDR2 FQGNSA. V shed 0 bases and J shed 6 bases, with 15 bases lying between them. The CDR3 has 15 amino acids. The CDR3 DNA follows: TGTGCCAGCAGCTTAGCGGGGTTGGGGGCCGCCGAGCAGTACTTC. Protein product: CASSLAGLGAAEQYF.

The genes are TRBV6-2 or TRBV6-3 and TRBJ1-5; no clear D. Deletions cut 2 bases from V and 4 bases from J, with 9 bases between. CDR1 is MNHEY and CDR2 is SVGEGT in the germline V gene. The CDR3 has 14 amino acids. In DNA form, the CDR3 reads TGTGCCAGCAGTTACGGAGGGCTTAATCAGCCCCAGCATTTT. It is translated as CASSYGGLNQPQHF.

The chain has TRBV5-6 and TRBJ1-3, with D possibly being TRBD1 (6 bases). Germline CDR1 reads SGHDT; CDR2 reads YYEEEE. There are 13 residues in the CDR3. With 3 bases removed from V and 7 bases from J, the gap between germline ends came to 11 bases. The CDR3 DNA follows: TGTGCCAGCAGCTGGCGGGGGGGCAACACCATATATTTT. Its translation: CASSWRGGNTIYF.

The V call is TRBV21-1, the J call TRBJ1-1. TRBV21-1 is described as a pseudogene. This CDR3 comprises 13 residues. CDR3 residues: CAEGVLADTEAFF. CDR3 DNA: TGTGCAGAGGGAGTCCTCGCGGACACTGAAGCTTTCTTT.

V and J are TRBV6-6 and TRBJ1-1, with D possibly TRBD1 on 6 matching bases. Germline CDR1 and CDR2: MNHNY and SVGAGI (reference sequence). Trimming removed 6 bases at V and 1 base at J, with 18 bases between. This CDR3 is built from 16 residues. CDR3 sequence reads: CASRSTGTLWNTEAFF. CDR3 coding DNA: TGTGCCAGCAGATCCACCGGGACACTATGGAACACTGAAGCTTTCTTT.

The V gene is TRBV7-9, the J gene TRBJ1-3; D uncertain. Trimming shortened V by 2 bases and J by 0 bases, and 11 bases separated the two germline ends. The CDR3 is 16 residues long. CDR1 SEHNR and CDR2 FQNEAQ come from the germline V gene (reference sequence). The CDR3 DNA sequence: TGTGCCAGCAGCTTATTTGATTCCTACTCTGGAAACACCATATATTTT. Its protein is CASSLFDSYSGNTIYF.

The chain has TRBV3-1 (or the pseudogene TRBV3-2) and TRBJ1-1; D unclear. The V gene's germline CDR1 is LGHDT and CDR2 YNNKEL (reference sequence). Between the trimmed V and J ends, which lost 3 bases and 4 bases, there was a span of 12 bases. The length of the CDR3 is 14 residues. Written as DNA, the CDR3 is TGTGCCAGCAGCCATAGCAGCCGCGGCACTGAAGCTTTCTTT. It codes for CASSHSSRGTEAFF.

The rearrangement uses TRBV5-4 and TRBJ1-3; D is undetermined. V lost 0 bases, J lost 0 bases, and 4 bases lay in between. Germline CDR1 and CDR2: SGHNT and YYREEE (reference sequence). The CDR3 sequence is 14 residues long. The CDR3 loop reads CASSLDNSGNTIYF. CDR3 coding DNA: TGTGCCAGCAGCTTGGATAACTCTGGAAACACCATATATTTT.

V and J are TRBV18 and TRBJ1-1, with D uncertain. The CDR3 length is 15 residues. Trimming stripped 0 bases from V and 5 bases from J, with 13 bases between. CDR1 is KGHSH, CDR2 LQKENI, per germline. CDR3: CASSPPRAGGTEAFF. CDR3 bases: TGTGCCAGCTCACCACCACGGGCGGGAGGGACTGAAGCTTTCTTT.

The CDR3 region is CASSPRRGRTDTQYF. The CDR3 DNA reads as TGTGCCAGCAGCCCCCGGAGGGGCCGCACAGATACGCAGTATTTT. The chain recombines TRBV9 with TRBJ2-3, with D perhaps matching TRBD2 (6 bases). CDR3 size: 15 residues. CDR1 is SGDLS and CDR2 is YYNGEE in the germline V gene. V was shortened by 4 bases and J by 1 base, with 13 bases between the two germline ends.

This clone was detected only once. This chain links TRBV6-5 with TRBJ2-2, with 9 positions matching TRBD1. Germline CDR1 MNHEY, CDR2 SVGAGI. This CDR3 comprises 15 residues. The V and J ends lost 8 bases and 3 bases, in that order; junction bases with no gene match: 7. CDR3 residues: CASGRQGGDTGELFF. CDR3 DNA: TGTGCCAGCGGACGACAGGGGGGGGACACCGGGGAGCTGTTTTTT.